Presented here are 7 T cell receptor beta chains from one specimen sequenced in a study of cytomegalovirus exposure and HLA in healthy donors (dated 2017 in TCRdb). Library construction relied on the immunoSEQ multiplex PCR assay. A mixture of 60 forward primers for TCR Vbeta segments and 13 reverse primers for TCR Jbeta segments was used in the multiplex PCR. In its TCRdb copy, this immuneACCESS table keeps in-frame sequences only and misses some clones. Where compared with another copy, unresolved V genes explain less than half of these, and the others have no known cause. This sample holds 150,000 to 200,000 clones; less than 80% were observed only once. Of the sample, 2.5% to 3% is held by the ten largest clones. The material sequenced was PBMCs. The source of these receptors is a man aged 35-49 years in good health and CMV-seronegative.

The rearrangement links TRBV10-3 to TRBJ1-4; a weak D match, TRBD1 (6 bases). Trimming pared 6 bases from V and 8 bases from J, leaving 13 bases between. Germline loops: CDR1 ENHRY, CDR2 SYGVKD. There are 13 residues in the CDR3. The CDR3 loop reads CAIRHDGGEKLFF. The CDR3 region has the DNA TGTGCCATCAGACACGATGGGGGCGAAAAACTGTTTTTT.

This clone was seen a few times. The J gene is TRBJ1-1, the V gene TRBV9, with D possibly TRBD1 on 6 matching bases. The V and J ends lost 3 bases and 5 bases respectively, with 11 bases between them. The CDR3 extends over 13 amino acids. Germline CDR1 is SGDLS and CDR2 is YYNGEE. The CDR3 protein is CASSDGTKTEAFF. CDR3 DNA: TGTGCCAGCAGCGACGGGACAAAAACTGAAGCTTTCTTT. Full variable domain (rest looked up from reference TRBV9 and TRBJ1-1): DSGVTQTPKHLITATGQRVTLRCSPRSGDLSVYWYQQSLDQGLQFLIQYYNGEERAKGNILERFSAQQFPDLHSELNLSSLELGDSALYFCASSDGTKTEAFFGQGTRLTVV.

Here the CDR3 reads CASSSQENTEAFF. The DNA for the CDR3 is TGTGCCAGCAGCTCACAGGAGAACACTGAAGCTTTCTTT. This rearrangement joins TRBV11-2 to TRBJ1-1; tentatively, D is TRBD1 (5 bases). V was shortened by 4 bases and J by 1 base, with 7 bases between the two germline ends. In germline, CDR1 is SGHAT, CDR2 FQNNGV. The CDR3 sequence is 13 residues long.

V and J are TRBV28 and TRBJ2-1; 14 positions agree with TRBD2. Unmatched junction bases numbered 7, after V lost 7 bases and J lost 2 bases. Germline CDR1 and CDR2: MDHEN and SYDVKM. The CDR3 covers 17 residues. Written as DNA, the CDR3 is TGTGCCAGCATCGGGGGACTAGCGGGGGACACCTACAATGAGCAGTTCTTC. Its translation is CASIGGLAGDTYNEQFF.

As regards this clone: Other DNA sequences within the sample encode an identical CDR3. The V call is TRBV28, the J call TRBJ2-5, with 7 nucleotides matching TRBD2. The germline gives CDR1 MDHEN, CDR2 SYDVKM. The length of the CDR3 is 15 residues. Trimming removed 6 bases from V and 4 bases from J; junction bases left unmatched: 11. For the CDR3, the DNA is TGTGCCAGCAGCGAAACTAGCGCGGGACCAGAGACCCAGTACTTC. Its protein is CASSETSAGPETQYF.

Concerning this clone: Other DNA sequences within the sample encode an identical CDR3. The chain recombines TRBV29-1 with TRBJ2-7, with TRBD1 matching over 10 bases. CDR1 is SQVTM, CDR2 ANQGSEA, per germline. The J segment lost 3 bases and the V segment lost 6 bases, leaving 2 bases of the junction unmatched. The CDR3 runs 12 residues. The CDR3 reads CSVGQGSYEQYF. DNA for the CDR3: TGCAGCGTGGGACAGGGGAGCTACGAGCAGTACTTC.

The chain links TRBV19 to TRBJ2-1; TRBD2 matches at 7 bases. The CDR3 contains 16 residues. J was trimmed by 4 bases and V by 1 base; bases with no gene match: 7. CDR1 LNHDA and CDR2 SQIVND come from the germline V gene (reference sequence). CDR3 coding DNA: TGTGCCAGTAGTATAGTAAGAAGCGGGGCTTACAATGAGCAGTTCTTC. Translating gives CASSIVRSGAYNEQFF.